Below, 2 T cell receptor beta chains from the same sample are listed, as sequenced in a study of lymphopenia after photon versus proton radiotherapy. Assay: immunoSEQ multiplex PCR; the TCRdb copy retains only in-frame clones and omits some. This table has 23,000 or so clones, approximately 88% appearing once. The sample was peripheral blood, taken from a patient treated with photon-based radiotherapy. The receptors stem from a man aged 45-65 years with gastric cancer.

This chain links TRBV12-2 with TRBJ2-7. TRBV12-2 has pseudogene status. The CDR3 covers 13 residues. DNA of the CDR3: TGTGCAAGTCGCTTCTGGGGGTTTGGCGAGCAGTACGTC. This gives the protein CASRFWGFGEQYV.

The genes are TRBV6-6 and TRBJ1-6; no clear D. The germline V gene encodes CDR1 MNHNY and CDR2 SVGAGI (reference sequence). The CDR3 loop spans 14 amino acids. V lost 4 bases to trimming and J lost 3 bases, with 7 bases between them. The chain's CDR3 is CASSFRGYNSPLHF. CDR3 DNA: TGTGCCAGCAGTTTCCGGGGCTATAATTCACCCCTCCACTTT.